This TCR beta chain comes out of a study of blood T cell repertoires in COVID-19. In the study overall: Samples came from the United States, Italy and Spain, spanning acute and convalescent COVID-19.

Germline loops: CDR1 MNHEY, CDR2 SMNVEV (reference sequence). The V and J ends lost 4 bases and 5 bases respectively, with 8 bases between them. The CDR3 length is 12 residues. Exposed enrollees encountered a COVID-19 case at some point within 2 weeks before study entry. Under the authors' procedure: How many nucleated cells were present was estimated from reference gene primer amplification. Libraries were prepared by immunoSEQ multiplex PCR; TCRdb keeps only in-frame clonotypes and omits some of them. V, J and clone size are taken as reported in that table, and D and trimming were inferred from the DNA itself. The data contain about 140,000 clones, roughly four fifths of them singletons.

The V call is TRBV27, the J call TRBJ2-5; perhaps TRBD2 as D (5 bases). This clonotype originated in a woman between 18 and 29 years old who had been exposed to COVID-19. Sequencing was carried out using PBMCs or T cells enriched from blood (not recorded which). CDR3 region: CASSSSWETQYF. CDR3 sequence (DNA): TGTGCCAGCAGTTCTAGCTGGGAGACCCAGTACTTC.